This TCR beta chain was found in a study of T cells after yellow fever vaccination. Whole-study context: The fractions with low cell numbers were processed using SMART-Seq v4 Ultra Low Input. Findings and caveats of the study: Secondary responses were weaker yet peaked faster, day 5 versus 15.

Germline lookup yields CDR1 ENHRY and CDR2 SYGVKD. V was trimmed by 6 bases and J by 1 base, leaving 15 bases between them. The CDR3 consists of 15 residues. In the case of this clonotype: What it recognizes is unknown.

In making TCR cDNA, 5'RACE template switching added a universal primer site and UMIs to it. One entry per CDR3 protein results from TCRdb running MiXCR on the 5' RACE reads. Among nearly 70,000 distinct CDR3 sequences, just over 6.5% were seen once, and the ten largest hold about 40%. The rearrangement uses TRBV10-3 and TRBJ1-1; D is undetermined. This receptor was obtained from a man between 18 and 29 years old who received the YFV17D yellow fever vaccine. The sequences come from CD8+ T cells sorted from PBMCs, collected around 45 days after the first yellow fever vaccination. The DNA for the CDR3 is TGTGCCATCAGGACCCCCGGGGTAGAGAACACTGAAGCTTTCTTT. The encoded protein is CAIRTPGVENTEAFF.